This entry features one T cell receptor beta chain sequence. The repertoire was sequenced with immunoSEQ multiplex PCR; TCRdb's copy has only in-frame clones and lacks some. The repertoire holds approximately 83,000 clones, with about 94% as singletons. After removal of 5 bases from V and 7 bases from J, the junction contained 5 bases not matched to a gene. The CDR3 covers 15 residues. CDR1 is SGHVS and CDR2 is FNYEAQ in the germline V gene. This sample is part of a study of T cell changes during pregnancy in multiple sclerosis. The chain employs TRBV7-6 and TRBJ2-1; 13 nucleotides agree with TRBD2. This specimen was peripheral blood, taken in the third trimester of pregnancy. This TCR came from a female donor with multiple sclerosis, enrolled in a pregnancy study. CDR3 residues: CASSQGLAGVNEQFF. The CDR3, as DNA: TGTGCCAGCAGCCAAGGACTAGCGGGAGTTAATGAGCAGTTCTTC.